The clone carrying this TCR beta chain came up a few times. Its target is not known. Per the germline V gene, CDR1 is SNHLY and CDR2 is FYNNEI. The CDR3 extends over 17 amino acids. Trimming pared 4 bases from V and 3 bases from J, leaving 21 bases between. The record originates from a study of blood T cells in healthy people across ages. Per-sample PBMC isolation yielded at least 6.5 million cells. PCR was performed a second time for about 7 to 12 cycles using a sample-barcoded 5' primer and a J-beta primer mix. Each CDR3 protein is one row after TCRdb ran MiXCR on the 5' RACE reads. This table has some 1.4 million distinct CDR3 sequences, about 43% appearing once. General study points: Leaving the PBMCs unsorted stopped any conclusive comparison of naive versus antigen-experienced cells.

V gene TRBV2 combines with J gene TRBJ1-2; a weak D match, TRBD1 (6 bases). Sequencing used blood. The sequence came from a woman under 30 in good health. The CDR3 DNA sequence: TGTGCCAGCAGTGTGAACAGGGTAATAGTTGGGGACTATGGCTACACCTTC. Protein sequence: CASSVNRVIVGDYGYTF.